The next 11 T cell receptor beta chains were all read from a single sample in a study of Tregs in tolerant kidney transplant recipients. The protocol was immunoSEQ multiplex PCR, while the TCRdb copy is restricted to in-frame clones and leaves out a portion. Among roughly 54,000 clones listed, approximately 89% were seen once. The nonmyeloablative bone marrow transplants came from related graft donors, with transient mixed chimerism. The sample was CD8+ T cells from blood (PBMCs), taken 12 months after the transplant. Source of these receptors: a human patient who received a combined kidney and bone marrow transplant. The graft donor may be the source of some T cells.

This clone was detected only once. The rearrangement links TRBV7-9 to TRBJ2-7; TRBD2 matches 8 bases. V was clipped by 1 base and J by 7 bases; unmatched bases: 9. Per the germline V gene, CDR1 is SEHNR and CDR2 is FQNEAQ (reference sequence). CDR3 length: 15 residues. The CDR3 protein is CASSLGAGVLREQYF. CDR3 bases: TGTGCCAGCAGCTTAGGAGCGGGAGTCCTACGAGAGCAGTACTTC.

The chain has TRBV10-3 and TRBJ2-3; TRBD2 matches at 10 bases. The CDR3 covers 16 residues. Germline V lookup: CDR1 ENHRY, CDR2 SYGVKD. V gave up 0 bases and J gave up 4 bases; unmatched junction bases: 4. This chain's CDR3 is CAISESSGGEADTQYF. Here the CDR3 DNA reads TGTGCCATCAGTGAGTCAAGCGGGGGGGAAGCAGATACGCAGTATTTT.

The V call is TRBV30, the J call TRBJ2-1; 7 positions match TRBD2. CDR1 is GTSNPN and CDR2 is SVGIG in the germline V gene (reference sequence). This CDR3 has 15 amino acids. V trimming: 2 bases; J trimming: 8 bases; junction bases outside the gene matches: 12. The CDR3, as DNA: TGTGCCTGGAGTCTTGGGCCGGCCACTAGCGATGAGCAGTTCTTC. As protein: CAWSLGPATSDEQFF.

The chain combines TRBV11-2 with TRBJ2-7; maybe TRBD2 (5 bases). The germline V and J ends were trimmed by 1 base and 7 bases, with 8 bases remaining between them. CDR1 and CDR2 from the germline V gene are SGHAT and FQNNGV. The CDR3 spans 12 residues. The CDR3 coding sequence is TGTGCCAGCAGCTTAGGTGGGGAGGAGCAGTACTTC. Translated: CASSLGGEEQYF.

The chain recombines TRBV29-1 with TRBJ2-5, with D perhaps TRBD2 (6 bases). The tail of the sequence fits TRBJ2-7 better, so the J call may be wrong. CDR3 size: 13 residues. The germline gives CDR1 SQVTM, CDR2 ANQGSEA. The CDR3 DNA reads TGCAGCGTGGCGGGAAAGAGCTCCTACGAGCAGTACTTC. Amino acid sequence: CSVAGKSSYEQYF.

The chain links TRBV5-4 to TRBJ2-5; TRBD2 matches at 11 bases. From germline, CDR1 is SGHNT and CDR2 YYREEE (reference sequence). The CDR3 runs 16 residues. Trimming removed 0 bases from V and 2 bases from J; junction bases left unmatched: 3. CDR3 nucleotide sequence: TGTGCCAGCAGCTTGGAGGTAGCGGGGGGGCAAGAGACCCAGTACTTC. Protein product: CASSLEVAGGQETQYF.

Points on this clone: In the same sample, other DNA sequences code for this CDR3. The rearrangement joins TRBV10-3 to TRBJ1-2; D gene unclear. Trimming pared 2 bases from V and 4 bases from J, leaving 20 bases between. Germline lookup yields CDR1 ENHRY and CDR2 SYGVKD. This CDR3 spans 17 amino acids. In nucleotides, the CDR3 is TGTGCCATCAGTGAGGTGGGAGGAGCGGCAGAGCCCTATGGCTACACCTTC. Translated, it gives CAISEVGGAAEPYGYTF.

This chain connects TRBV12-5 to TRBJ2-2; D gene unclear. The CDR3 sequence is 12 residues long. V shed 7 bases and J shed 4 bases, with 7 bases lying between them. In germline, CDR1 is LGHNT, CDR2 FRNRAP. The CDR3 nucleotides are TGTGCTAGTGTTGACACCACCGGGGAGCTGTTTTTT. This translates into CASVDTTGELFF.

The chain employs TRBV13 and TRBJ1-2, with D possibly matching TRBD1 (6 bases). Germline CDR1 reads PRHDT; CDR2 reads FYEKMQ (reference sequence). This CDR3 has 15 amino acids. The germline V and J ends were trimmed by 3 bases and 3 bases, with 14 bases remaining between them. The CDR3 DNA is TGTGCCAGCAGCTTCCCGGGGGCGGGGGACTATGGCTACACCTTC. It encodes CASSFPGAGDYGYTF.

A few counts support this clone. The chain carries TRBV11-2 and TRBJ2-7; perhaps TRBD1 as D (5 bases). The length of the CDR3 is 12 residues. Trimming removed 4 bases at V and 5 bases at J, with 9 bases between. From germline, CDR1 is SGHAT and CDR2 FQNNGV. Here the CDR3 DNA reads TGTGCCAGCAGCTCGACAGTAAACGAGCAGTACTTC. This encodes CASSSTVNEQYF. The full variable domain, rest sourced from reference TRBV11-2 and TRBJ2-7, is EAGVAQSPRYKIIEKRQSVAFWCNPISGHATLYWYQQILGQGPKLLIQFQNNGVVDDSQLPKDRFSAERLKGVDSTLKIQPAKLEDSAVYLCASSSTVNEQYFGPGTRLTVT.

The chain links TRBV9 to TRBJ2-5; weak D call: TRBD1 (6 bases). The end of the DNA aligns better with TRBJ2-7, so the J call may be wrong. Per germline, CDR1 SGDLS and CDR2 YYNGEE. The CDR3 is made up of 13 amino acids. The CDR3 nucleotides are TGTGCCAGCAGCGTAGTGACAGGAGGCGAGCAGTACTTC. Translated: CASSVVTGGEQYF.